One and the same sample provided the 4 T cell receptor beta chains below, sequenced in a study of tumor-infiltrating lymphocytes in primary liver carcinoma. Co-extraction of both nucleic acids (RNA and DNA) used roughly 18-32 mg of unsorted bulk tissue. Priming with a constant-region primer yielded TCR beta cDNA from approximately 500 ng total RNA. Generation of the TCR beta libraries relied on three nested multiplex PCR rounds using slightly modified ARM-PCR. The study ran its first two PCR rounds for nine to ten cycles each, using TRBV1-TRBV30 forward primers and a C-beta reverse primer. TCRdb processed the multiplex PCR reads anew with MiXCR; each CDR3 protein has one entry. The sample holds around 27,000 distinct CDR3 sequences; 78% are singletons and the top ten take approximately 49%. Material: liver tumor tissue from sampling region 3. Sample subset: tumor region T3, left-lateral pole. The receptors come from a man in his forties with primary liver carcinoma and hepatitis B virus infection.

Remarks on this clonotype: No conserved phenylalanine or tryptophan is present at the end of the CDR3, so a read error is the likely explanation. Because the CDR3's place on the DNA is in doubt, the DNA is left out and the CDR3 is given as listed by TCRdb. This chain connects TRBV11-2 to TRBJ2-1; the tabulated D call, TRBD2, remains unverified against the DNA. The CDR3 length is 14 residues, termini included. Per germline, CDR1 SGHAT and CDR2 FQNNGV. The CDR3 is CASSLYRLVSEQSY.

As regards this clonotype: Lacking the conserved final phenylalanine or tryptophan, this CDR3 likely reflects a read error. The rearrangement joins TRBV11-2 to TRBJ2-7; 9 bases fit TRBD1. The CDR3 sequence is 16 residues long. Germline V lookup: CDR1 SGHAT, CDR2 FQNNGV. CDR3 sequence: CASSFIQGAMHNEQYL. The CDR3 DNA reads as TGTGCCAGTAGCTTCATACAGGGGGCCATGCATAACGAGCAGTACCTC.

V and J are TRBV11-2 and TRBJ2-5; tentatively, D is TRBD2 (6 bases). The CDR3 contains 15 residues. Germline CDR1 and CDR2: SGHAT and FQNNGV. V lost 5 bases and J 5 bases, leaving 18 bases between the germline ends. The CDR3 coding sequence is TGTGCCAGCAGCCAAACTCCTGGGGGGAATGAGACCCAGTACTTC. Amino acids: CASSQTPGGNETQYF. Drawing the rest from reference TRBV11-2 and TRBJ2-5, the complete variable domain is EAGVAQSPRYKIIEKRQSVAFWCNPISGHATLYWYQQILGQGPKLLIQFQNNGVVDDSQLPKDRFSAERLKGVDSTLKIQPAKLEDSAVYLCASSQTPGGNETQYFGPGTRLLVL.

A word on this clonotype: The junction differs from germline at one of its ends, possibly a read error. The gene calls are TRBV6-1 and TRBJ1-2; TRBD1 matches 8 bases. The germline V gene encodes CDR1 MNHNS and CDR2 SASEGT. CDR3 length: 12 amino acids. The CDR3: CASSQTGDGYTF. DNA of the CDR3: TGTGCAAGCAGTCAGACAGGGGATGGCTACACCTTC.